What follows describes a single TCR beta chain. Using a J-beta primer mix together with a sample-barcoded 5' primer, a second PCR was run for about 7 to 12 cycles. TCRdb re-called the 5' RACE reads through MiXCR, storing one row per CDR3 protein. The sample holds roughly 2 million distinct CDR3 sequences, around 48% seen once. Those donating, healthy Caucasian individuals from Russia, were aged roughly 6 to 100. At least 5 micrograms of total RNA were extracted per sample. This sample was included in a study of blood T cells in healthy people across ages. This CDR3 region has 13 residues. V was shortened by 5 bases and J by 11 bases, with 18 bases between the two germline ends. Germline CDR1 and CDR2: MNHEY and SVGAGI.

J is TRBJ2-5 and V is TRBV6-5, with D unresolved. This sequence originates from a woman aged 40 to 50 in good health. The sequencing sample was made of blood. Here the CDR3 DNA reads TGTGCCAGCAGTACTACACGCCTCAATGAGCAGTACTTC. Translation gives CASSTTRLNEQYF.